This TCR beta chain was captured by sequencing in a study of T cell responses to AZD1222 COVID-19 vaccine. This clone has a single count. Here immunoSEQ multiplex PCR was the method, and the copy in TCRdb shows in-frame clones only, minus some. The top ten clones hold about 3.5% of a sample with about 120,000 clones, 70% to 90% of them seen once. This CDR3 has 15 amino acids. Per germline, CDR1 MNHEY and CDR2 SVGAGI. V lost 2 bases, J lost 5 bases, and 5 bases stayed unmatched. The TCR sequence derives from an adult in good health. V is TRBV6-5 and J is TRBJ2-3, with 9 bases fitting TRBD2. The source material was peripheral blood, sampled on day 0 of AZD1222 vaccination. In DNA, the CDR3 is TGTGCCAGCAGTTACCGCGGGGGGGCCAGAGATACGCAGTATTTT. Protein: CASSYRGGARDTQYF.